One and the same sample provided the 3 T cell receptor beta chains below, sequenced in a study. One entry per CDR3 protein results from TCRdb running MiXCR on the 5' RACE reads. The sample holds about 61,000 distinct CDR3 sequences, around 30% seen once. Sequenced sample: tumor-infiltrating naive CD4+ T cells sorted from the breast tumor. Subset here: naive CD4+ T cells, CD4+CD45RA+CD25-. These receptors came from a female donor with breast cancer.

This clonotype showed up just a few times. Written as DNA, the CDR3 is TGCGCCAGCAGCGCCGGGACTAGCCTCACAGATACGCAGTATTTT. It is translated as CASSAGTSLTDTQYF. The chain links TRBV5-1 to TRBJ2-3; 9 bases are a match to TRBD2. Trimming at V came to 4 bases and at J to 2 bases, leaving 5 bases not matched to a gene. CDR1 and CDR2 from the germline V gene are SGHRS and YFSETQ. The CDR3 length is 15 residues.

This clonotype turned up a few times. This chain uses TRBV5-6 with TRBJ2-7; 8 bases are a match to TRBD1. The junction had 7 bases not matched to a gene; V was cut back by 3 bases and J by 2 bases. The CDR3 totals 15 residues. Germline lookup yields CDR1 SGHDT and CDR2 YYEEEE. This chain's CDR3 is CASSSTRGLAYEQYF. The CDR3 bases are TGTGCCAGCAGCTCCACCAGGGGGCTAGCCTACGAGCAGTACTTC.

V is TRBV7-9 and J is TRBJ1-1; no firm D call. Trimming left V 1 base short and J 1 base short, with 7 bases between. The CDR3 is 14 residues long. Germline V lookup: CDR1 SEHNR, CDR2 FQNEAQ (reference sequence). Written as DNA, the CDR3 is TGTGCCAGCAGCTTAGGGCACCCGAACACTGAAGCTTTCTTT. Translated, it gives CASSLGHPNTEAFF.